This TCR beta chain was captured by sequencing in a study of T cell repertoires in cytomegalovirus infection. In the study overall: Researchers turned to recently identified HLA-C-restricted CMV epitopes as well as well-studied HLA-B-restricted ones.

Details on this clonotype: Its antigen is undetermined.

TCRdb recomputed calls from the reads with MiXCR, one row per CDR3 protein. Seen here are tens of thousands of distinct CDR3 sequences, under 55% observed once, and the top ten hold roughly 93%. The CDR3 extends over 15 amino acids. Trimming removed 3 bases from V and 3 bases from J, with 12 bases in between. The chain has TRBV12-3 or TRBV12-4 and TRBJ1-5; D not resolved. The sequences come from CD8+ T cells from cultured PBMCs, collected from culture after CMV antigen stimulation. This sequence was found in a human donor in good health (CMV status not recorded). Some clones in this sample may be carry-over from other donors' samples. The CDR3 DNA reads TGTGCCAGCAGTTTGTCCGCTACGGACAATCAGCCCCAGCATTTT. Amino acid sequence: CASSLSATDNQPQHF.